This T cell receptor beta chain was found in a study of CD4 T cells in relation to SARS-CoV-2 and coronaviruses. Study-level findings and limits: In approximately 70% of donors, memory CD4+ clonotypes crossrecognized SARS-CoV-2 and at least one common cold coronavirus spike.

Points on this clone: Its antigen is as yet unknown.

This table comes from immunoSEQ multiplex PCR, and its TCRdb copy is limited to in-frame clones, with some not included. The sample lists around 21,000 clones, about three fifths occurring once. Unexposed donor CD4+ T cells date from about 2011-2019, before the COVID-19 pandemic. Isolation of CD4+ T cells took place after less than 13 days in culture. As cell numbers allowed, unexposed-donor CD4+ T cells faced SARS-CoV-2 S/N and four cold-coronavirus spikes. Material for sequencing was CD4+ T cells from PBMCs, cultured in vitro. This receptor was taken from a human donor in good health.

The CDR3 DNA follows: TGTGCCAGCAGCCAACCGTCAGCGGGCGAAACCCAGTACTTC. Protein sequence: CASSQPSAGETQYF. The rearrangement uses TRBV4-2 and TRBJ2-5; possible D gene TRBD2, 6 bases. CDR3 length: 14 amino acids. V was shortened by 2 bases and J by 8 bases, with 15 bases between the two germline ends. Germline V CDR1 and CDR2: LGHNA, YNFKEQ.